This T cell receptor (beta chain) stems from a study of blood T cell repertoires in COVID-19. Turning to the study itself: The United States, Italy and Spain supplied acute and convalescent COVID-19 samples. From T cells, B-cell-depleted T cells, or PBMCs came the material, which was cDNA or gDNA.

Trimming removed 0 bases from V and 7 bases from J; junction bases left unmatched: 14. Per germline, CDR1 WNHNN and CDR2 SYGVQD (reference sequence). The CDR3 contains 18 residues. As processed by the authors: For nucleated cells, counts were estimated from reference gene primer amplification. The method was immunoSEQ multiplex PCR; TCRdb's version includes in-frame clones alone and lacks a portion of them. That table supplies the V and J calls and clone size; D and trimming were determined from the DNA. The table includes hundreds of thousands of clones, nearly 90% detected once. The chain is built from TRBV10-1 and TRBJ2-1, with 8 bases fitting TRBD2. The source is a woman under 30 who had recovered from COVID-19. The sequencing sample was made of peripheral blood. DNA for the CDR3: TGCGCCAGCAGTGAGTCGATGGGAGCGGGAGCGCTTGGGAATGAGCAGTTCTTC. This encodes CASSESMGAGALGNEQFF.